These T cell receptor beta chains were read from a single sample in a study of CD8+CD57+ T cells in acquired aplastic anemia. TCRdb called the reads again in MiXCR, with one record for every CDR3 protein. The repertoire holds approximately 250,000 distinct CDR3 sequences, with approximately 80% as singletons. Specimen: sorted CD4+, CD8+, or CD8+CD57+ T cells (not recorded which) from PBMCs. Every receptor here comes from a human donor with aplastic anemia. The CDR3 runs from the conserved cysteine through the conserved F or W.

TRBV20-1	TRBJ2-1	CSASGRGGEYEQFF
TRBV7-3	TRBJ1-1	CASTLQVTANTEAFF
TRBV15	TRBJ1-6	CASSWSSSNAPLHF
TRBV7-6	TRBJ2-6	CASSFARGTSGAHVLTF
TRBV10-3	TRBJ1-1	CATRTDTVTEAFF
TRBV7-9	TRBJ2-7	CASSHEVGAYEQYF
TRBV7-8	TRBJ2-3	CASSFAVTGGQQFF
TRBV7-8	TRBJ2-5	CASSLAGGTDETHYF
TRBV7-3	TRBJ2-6	CASSSAGTWGDTLLTF
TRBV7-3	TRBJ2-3	CASSPTGLEQYFGF
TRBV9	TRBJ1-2	CASSVGSRGYTF
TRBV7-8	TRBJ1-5	CASSHTGTQPQQHF
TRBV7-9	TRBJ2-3	CASGVGGSDAEYF
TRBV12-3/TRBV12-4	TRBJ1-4	CATGESSGEQINEKLFF
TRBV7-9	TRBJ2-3	CASSLDTQYFTPGF
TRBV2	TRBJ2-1	CARSDGGIDEQFF
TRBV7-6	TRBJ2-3	CASSSGGTWGESQDTQYF
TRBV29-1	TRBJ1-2	CSVEDRGYGYTF
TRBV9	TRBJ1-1	CASSAGTDTQYFF
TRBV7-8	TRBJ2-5	CASKLAGGTHTF
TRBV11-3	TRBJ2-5	CASSSYLVGQETQYF
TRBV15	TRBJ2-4	CASGGAANIQNF
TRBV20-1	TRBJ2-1	CSAMGREINKQFF
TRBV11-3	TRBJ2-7	CASSFVLADYEQYF
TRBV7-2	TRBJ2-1	CASSIEREGGNEQFF
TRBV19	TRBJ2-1	CASSIAGGAAYEQFF
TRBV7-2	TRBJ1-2	CASSLPRGAEYGDTF
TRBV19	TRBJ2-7	CASSIAGGSYKEQF
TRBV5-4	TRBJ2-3	CASSIGTGDTQYF
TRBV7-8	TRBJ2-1	CASSLGGIHEPFF
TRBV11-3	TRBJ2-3	CVSSLAGGHTDTQYF
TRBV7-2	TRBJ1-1	CASSLHLRGNSPPFF
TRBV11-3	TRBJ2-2	CASSIDLTELFF
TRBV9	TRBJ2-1	CASSVGWDTQYVEFF
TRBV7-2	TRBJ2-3	CASSREANDTQHF
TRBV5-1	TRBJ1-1	CASSLEAGAGTEAFF
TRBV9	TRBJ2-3	CASSVVEGGNAHDF
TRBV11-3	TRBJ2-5	CASSLILRQGSETQYF
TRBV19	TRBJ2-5	CASSTRGETQYF
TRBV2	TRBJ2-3	CASSFAGTADPQYF
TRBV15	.	CASSLPGLAYTQYF
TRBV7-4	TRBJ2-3	CASSVLGGLAQAPF
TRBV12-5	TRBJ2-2	CASGNTGELFF
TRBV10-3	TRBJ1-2	CASSEGQGYGYTF
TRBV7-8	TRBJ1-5	CASSLFAGANQPQHF
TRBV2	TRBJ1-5	CASSRSATGLSNQPQHF
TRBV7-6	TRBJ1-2	CASSLGLTGTYTF
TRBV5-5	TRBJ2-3	CATSGRGHTQYF
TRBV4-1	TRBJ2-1	CASSQDLAGSLSF
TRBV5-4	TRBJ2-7	CANSRGASYEQYF
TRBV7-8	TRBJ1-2	CASSLLGGYDTQF
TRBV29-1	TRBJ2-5	CSVDAAGGRGTQYF
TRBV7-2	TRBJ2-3	CASSFAGGSGKTYF
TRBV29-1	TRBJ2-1	CSVGPSGAYNEQFF
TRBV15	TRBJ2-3	CATSGGGTDTQYF
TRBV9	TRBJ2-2	CASSPGPTGELFF
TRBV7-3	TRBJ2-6	CASSREANAVEHLLTF
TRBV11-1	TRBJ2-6	CASSPGTPPSGANVLTF
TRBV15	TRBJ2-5	CAPIRGSEQETQYF
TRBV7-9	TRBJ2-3	CASSVERSGGSDTQYF